The 5 T cell receptor beta chains listed next were all sequenced from one sample in a study of blood T cell repertoires in COVID-19. Produced via immunoSEQ multiplex PCR; TCRdb's table is partial and in-frame only. The data hold 75,000 to 95,000 clones, with about 83% observed a single time. Material for sequencing was peripheral blood. These receptors were obtained from a woman aged 55-75 years with COVID-19, enrolled during active disease.

The genes are TRBV4-1 and TRBJ1-1; 11 nucleotides match TRBD1. The trim removed 4 bases at V and 4 bases at J, leaving 8 bases unmatched. Germline lookup yields CDR1 MGHRA and CDR2 YSYEKL. CDR3 length: 16 amino acids. CDR3 amino acids: CASSLGQGAPGTEAFF. The CDR3 region has the DNA TGCGCCAGCAGCCTTGGACAGGGGGCGCCGGGCACTGAAGCTTTCTTT.

The count of this clone is one. The J gene is TRBJ2-7, the V gene TRBV9, with 11 positions matching TRBD2. Trimming cost V 3 bases and J 0 bases; bases outside gene matches: 5. In germline, CDR1 is SGDLS, CDR2 YYNGEE. The CDR3 consists of 16 residues. CDR3 DNA sequence: TGTGCCAGCAGCGGGCTAGCGGGGGGACCCTCCTACGAGCAGTACTTC. It is translated as CASSGLAGGPSYEQYF.

This chain connects TRBV14 to TRBJ1-2, with 7 nucleotides matching TRBD1. Germline V CDR1 and CDR2: SGHDN, FVKESK. V was clipped by 1 base and J by 4 bases; unmatched bases: 3. There are 14 residues in the CDR3. The CDR3 DNA follows: TGTGCCAGCAGCCAAGGGACAGGTCTCTATGGCTACACCTTC. Translation gives CASSQGTGLYGYTF.

V gene TRBV5-6 combines with J gene TRBJ2-2; 7 bases line up with TRBD1. Germline V CDR1 and CDR2: SGHDT, YYEEEE. The CDR3 consists of 15 residues. With V trimmed by 3 bases and J by 1 base, 3 bases remained unmatched. The CDR3 loop reads CASSWDSGNTGELFF. For the CDR3, the DNA is TGTGCCAGCAGCTGGGACAGTGGGAACACCGGGGAGCTGTTTTTT.

The V gene is TRBV29-1, the J gene TRBJ1-6; 9 nucleotides match TRBD1. V was pared by 5 bases and J by 1 base, with 3 bases of the junction left unmatched. CDR1 is SQVTM, CDR2 ANQGSEA, per germline. This CDR3 has 15 amino acids. The CDR3 loop is CSVPGTGSYNSPLHF. The CDR3 nucleotides are TGCAGCGTTCCCGGGACAGGGTCCTATAATTCACCCCTCCACTTT.